This paragraph covers one T cell receptor (beta chain) sequence. Judged by its sample share, this clonotype qualifies as medium-sized (0.01 to 0.1%). It has no known antigen specificity. No clone much larger than this one lies a single base away; base qualities are absent. The record originates from a study of patients and donors after allogeneic stem cell transplantation (dated by TCRdb to 2018 to 2021). Receptors were amplified or captured by RT-PCR. These reads were obtained on a NextSeq 550. Starting from the raw public reads, TCRdb applied fastp trimming at Q25, assembled clones with MiXCR and retained in-frame beta chains. Each CDR3 protein appears once, grouped with its most common genes and DNA. For this sample there are 10,000 or so distinct CDR3 sequences; approximately 6.3% appear just once. About 24% of the sample is held by the ten biggest clonotypes. The CDR3 runs 20 residues from the cysteine to the phenylalanine. Just the 60-base CDR3 DNA is kept, in frame starting at base 1. From the germline V gene, CDR1 is LGHNA and CDR2 is YSLEER. V loses 1 base at its end and J loses 0 bases; junction bases beyond the gene matches: 12.

This sequence originates from a human donor who was either an allogeneic HSCT recipient or a stem cell or donor lymphocyte infusion donor (not recorded which). It is not recorded whose cells these are; they may come from a transplant donor. The sequence is built from TRBV4-3 and TRBJ2-1, with 10 bases matching TRBD2. What was sequenced was blood, either unsorted or a sorted T cell fraction (not recorded which). The base sequence is TGCGCCAGCAGCCAAGTCCTCGTAGCGGGAGGCGTGAGCTCCTACAATGAGCAGTTCTTC. Its translation reads: CASSQVLVAGGVSSYNEQFF.